One and the same sample provided the 5 T cell receptor beta chains below, sequenced in a study of T cell repertoires in cytomegalovirus infection. Antigens of these TCRs are unknown. TCRdb reprocessed the reads via MiXCR and lists one record per CDR3 protein. The sample contains around 71,000 distinct CDR3 sequences, roughly 40% of which appear only once. This specimen consisted of CD8+ T cells from cultured PBMCs, obtained from culture after CMV antigen stimulation. Source of these receptors: a human donor in good health (CMV status not recorded). Some clones in this sample may be carry-over from other donors' samples.

This clonotype was recorded at least ten times. The chain carries TRBV7-2 and TRBJ2-5; D may be TRBD1 or TRBD2 (5 bases each). Trimming took 4 bases from V and 5 from J, leaving 14 bases between them. CDR1 and CDR2 from the germline V gene are SGHTA and FQGNSA. The CDR3 runs to 14 residues. The CDR3 here is CASSSSGGWETQYF. Here the CDR3 DNA reads TGTGCCAGCAGCTCATCTGGGGGTTGGGAGACCCAGTACTTC.

This chain joins TRBV7-9 and TRBJ2-7, with D possibly matching TRBD2 (6 bases). The CDR3 length is 13 residues. Trimming cost V 5 bases and J 7 bases, with 15 bases left between them. CDR1 and CDR2 (germline): SEHNR, FQNEAQ (reference sequence). CDR3 sequence reads: CASSIGEEAEQYF. CDR3 nucleotides: TGTGCCAGCAGCATTGGGGAGGAGGCGGAGCAGTACTTC.

This clonotype was recorded only once. The chain links TRBV6-5 to TRBJ2-1, with 11 bases fitting TRBD1. This CDR3 comprises 16 residues. Germline assignment: CDR1 MNHEY and CDR2 SVGAGI. The V segment lost 0 bases and the J segment 7 bases; nucleotides outside the gene matches: 5. CDR3 DNA sequence: TGTGCCAGCAGTTACTCCCGGACAGGGGGCTTAAATGAGCAGTTCTTC. It encodes CASSYSRTGGLNEQFF.

This chain connects TRBV6-6 to TRBJ1-5; perhaps TRBD1 as D (5 bases). The ends were cut back, 5 bases at V and 6 bases at J, with 17 bases in the middle. This CDR3 contains 15 residues. Germline assignment: CDR1 MNHNY and CDR2 SVGAGI (reference sequence). The CDR3 loop is CASSPRPPGPQPQHF. DNA for the CDR3: TGTGCCAGCAGTCCCAGGCCTCCAGGGCCTCAGCCCCAGCATTTT.

The chain is built from TRBV5-6 and TRBJ2-7, with D uncertain. The CDR3 spans 15 residues. Per the germline V gene, CDR1 is SGHDT and CDR2 is YYEEEE. The germline V and J ends were trimmed by 4 bases and 3 bases, with 17 bases remaining between them. The CDR3 nucleotides are TGTGCCAGCAGCGGCCGATGGGAAAACCACTACGAGCAGTACTTC. It specifies CASSGRWENHYEQYF.